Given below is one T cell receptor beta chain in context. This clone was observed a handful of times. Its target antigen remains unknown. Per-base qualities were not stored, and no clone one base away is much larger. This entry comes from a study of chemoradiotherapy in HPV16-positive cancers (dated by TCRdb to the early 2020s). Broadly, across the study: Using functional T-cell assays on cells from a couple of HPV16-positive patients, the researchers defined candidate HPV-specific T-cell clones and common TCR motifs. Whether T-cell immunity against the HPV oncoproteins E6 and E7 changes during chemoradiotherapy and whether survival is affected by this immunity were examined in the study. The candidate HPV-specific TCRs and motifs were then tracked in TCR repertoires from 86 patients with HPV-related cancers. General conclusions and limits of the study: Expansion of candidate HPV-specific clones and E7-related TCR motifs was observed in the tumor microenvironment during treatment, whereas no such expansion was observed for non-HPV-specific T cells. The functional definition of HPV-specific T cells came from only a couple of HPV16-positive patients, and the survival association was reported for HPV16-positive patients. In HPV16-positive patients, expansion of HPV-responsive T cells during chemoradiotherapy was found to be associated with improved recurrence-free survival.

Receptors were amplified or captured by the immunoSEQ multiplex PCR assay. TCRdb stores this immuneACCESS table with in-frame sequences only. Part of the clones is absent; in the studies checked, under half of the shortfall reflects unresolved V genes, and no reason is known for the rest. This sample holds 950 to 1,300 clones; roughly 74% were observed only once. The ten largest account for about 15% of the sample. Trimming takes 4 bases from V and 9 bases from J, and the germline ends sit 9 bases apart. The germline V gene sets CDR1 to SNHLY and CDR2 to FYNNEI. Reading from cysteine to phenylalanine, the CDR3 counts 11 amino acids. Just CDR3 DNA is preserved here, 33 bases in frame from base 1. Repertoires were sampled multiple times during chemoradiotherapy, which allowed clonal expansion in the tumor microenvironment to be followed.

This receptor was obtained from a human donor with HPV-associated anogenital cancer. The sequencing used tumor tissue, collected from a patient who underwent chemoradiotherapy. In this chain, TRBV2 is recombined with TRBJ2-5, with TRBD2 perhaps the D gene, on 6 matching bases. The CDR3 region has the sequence CASSVGLAQYF. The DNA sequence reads TGTGCCAGCAGTGTGGGACTTGCCCAGTACTTC.